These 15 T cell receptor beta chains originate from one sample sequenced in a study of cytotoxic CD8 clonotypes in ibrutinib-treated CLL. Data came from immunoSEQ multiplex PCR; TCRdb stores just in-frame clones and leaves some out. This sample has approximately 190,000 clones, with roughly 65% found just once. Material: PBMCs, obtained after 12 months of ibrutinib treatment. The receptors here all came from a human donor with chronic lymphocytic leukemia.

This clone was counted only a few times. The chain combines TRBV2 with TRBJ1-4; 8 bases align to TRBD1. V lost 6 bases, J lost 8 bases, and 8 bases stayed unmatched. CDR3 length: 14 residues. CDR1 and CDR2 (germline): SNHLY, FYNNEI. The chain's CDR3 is CASRIRQGSEKLFF. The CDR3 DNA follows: TGTGCCAGCAGAATAAGACAGGGGAGCGAAAAACTGTTTTTT.

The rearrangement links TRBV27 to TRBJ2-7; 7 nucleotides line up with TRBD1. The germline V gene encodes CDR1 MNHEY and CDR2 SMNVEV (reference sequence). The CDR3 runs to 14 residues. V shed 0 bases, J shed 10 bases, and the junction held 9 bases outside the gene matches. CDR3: CASSLSGTDNLQYF. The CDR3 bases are TGTGCCAGCAGTTTATCCGGGACAGACAATCTCCAGTACTTC.

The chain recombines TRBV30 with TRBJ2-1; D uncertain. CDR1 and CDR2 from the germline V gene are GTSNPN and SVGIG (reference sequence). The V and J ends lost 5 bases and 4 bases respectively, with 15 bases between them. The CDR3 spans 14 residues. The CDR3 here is CAWEARRPYNEQFF. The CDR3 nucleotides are TGTGCCTGGGAGGCGCGGCGGCCTTACAATGAGCAGTTCTTC.

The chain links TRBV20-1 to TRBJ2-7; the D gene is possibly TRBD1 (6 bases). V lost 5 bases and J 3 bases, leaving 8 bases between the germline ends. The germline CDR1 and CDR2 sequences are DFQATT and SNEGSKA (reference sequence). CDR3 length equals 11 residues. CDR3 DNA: TGCAGTGCTTGGGACAACTACGAGCAGTACTTC. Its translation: CSAWDNYEQYF.

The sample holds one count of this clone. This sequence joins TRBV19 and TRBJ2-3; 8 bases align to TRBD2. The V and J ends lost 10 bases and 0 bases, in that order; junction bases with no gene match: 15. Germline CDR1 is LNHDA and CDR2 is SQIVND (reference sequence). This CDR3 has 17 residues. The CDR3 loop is CATQNRGGTISTDTQYF. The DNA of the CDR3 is TGTGCCACTCAAAACCGGGGGGGAACAATAAGCACAGATACGCAGTATTTT.

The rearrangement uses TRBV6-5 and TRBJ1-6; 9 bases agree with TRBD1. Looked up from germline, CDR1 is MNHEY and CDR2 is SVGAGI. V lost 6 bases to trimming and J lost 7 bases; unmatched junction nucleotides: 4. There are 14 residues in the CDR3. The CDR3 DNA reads TGTGCCAGCAGCTGGGGGACAGGGAATTCACCCCTCCACTTT. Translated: CASSWGTGNSPLHF.

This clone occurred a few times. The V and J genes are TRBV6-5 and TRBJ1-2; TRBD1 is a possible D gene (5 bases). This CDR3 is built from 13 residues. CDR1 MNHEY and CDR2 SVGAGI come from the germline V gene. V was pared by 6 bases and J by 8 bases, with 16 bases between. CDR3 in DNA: TGTGCCAGCAGCCTCGGCGGGGCGCGGGGCTACACCTTC. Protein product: CASSLGGARGYTF.

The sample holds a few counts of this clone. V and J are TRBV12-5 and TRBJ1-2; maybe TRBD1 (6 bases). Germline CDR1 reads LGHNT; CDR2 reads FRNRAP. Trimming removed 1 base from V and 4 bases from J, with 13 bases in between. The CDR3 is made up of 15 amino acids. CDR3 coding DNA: TGTGCTAGTGGTTTGGCCCCCGGGACACTCTATGGCTACACCTTC. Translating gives CASGLAPGTLYGYTF. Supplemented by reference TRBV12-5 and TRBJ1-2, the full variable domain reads DARVTQTPRHKVTEMGQEVTMRCQPILGHNTVFWYRQTMMQGLELLAYFRNRAPLDDSGMPKDRFSAEMPDATLATLKIQPSEPRDSAVYFCASGLAPGTLYGYTFGSGTRLTVV.

The CDR3 DNA is TGTGCCAGCAGCGTAGGGCTGGGTGACAATGAAAAACTGTTTTTT. Protein product: CASSVGLGDNEKLFF. This chain connects TRBV9 to TRBJ1-4; D not resolved. Between the trimmed V and J ends, which lost 0 bases and 5 bases, there was a span of 11 bases. Germline V gene sequence: CDR1 SGDLS, CDR2 YYNGEE. The CDR3 sequence is 15 residues long. Combining the CDR3 with reference TRBV9 and TRBJ1-4 gives the whole variable domain DSGVTQTPKHLITATGQRVTLRCSPRSGDLSVYWYQQSLDQGLQFLIQYYNGEERAKGNILERFSAQQFPDLHSELNLSSLELGDSALYFCASSVGLGDNEKLFFGSGTQLSVL.

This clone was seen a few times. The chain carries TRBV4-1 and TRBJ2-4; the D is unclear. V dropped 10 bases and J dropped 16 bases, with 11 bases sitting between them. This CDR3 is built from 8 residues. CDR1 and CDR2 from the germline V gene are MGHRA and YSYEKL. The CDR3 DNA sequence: TGCGCCACTCCCGGAGATTACTTC. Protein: CATPGDYF.

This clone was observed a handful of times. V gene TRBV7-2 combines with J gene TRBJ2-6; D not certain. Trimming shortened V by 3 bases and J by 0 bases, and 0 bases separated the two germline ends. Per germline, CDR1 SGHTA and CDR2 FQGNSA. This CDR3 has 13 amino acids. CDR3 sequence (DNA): TGTGCCAGCAGCTTCTCTGGGGCCAACGTCCTGACTTTC. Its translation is CASSFSGANVLTF.

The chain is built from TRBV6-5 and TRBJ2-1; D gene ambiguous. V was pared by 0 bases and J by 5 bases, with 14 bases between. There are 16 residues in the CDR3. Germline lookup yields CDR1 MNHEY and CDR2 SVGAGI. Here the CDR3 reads CASSYSKYIAHNEQFF. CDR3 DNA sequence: TGTGCCAGCAGTTACTCGAAGTATATAGCCCACAATGAGCAGTTCTTC.

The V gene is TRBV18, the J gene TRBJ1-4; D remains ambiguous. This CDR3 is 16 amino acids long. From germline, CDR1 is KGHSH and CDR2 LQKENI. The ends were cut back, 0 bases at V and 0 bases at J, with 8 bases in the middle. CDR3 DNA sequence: TGTGCCAGCTCACCACCTGGACCTTCAACTAATGAAAAACTGTTTTTT. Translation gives CASSPPGPSTNEKLFF.

CDR3 amino acids: CASSSTTLGQGNTGELFF. The CDR3 DNA is TGCGCCAGCAGCTCCACTACCTTAGGACAGGGGAACACCGGGGAGCTGTTTTTT. This rearrangement joins TRBV5-1 to TRBJ2-2, with 8 bases identical to TRBD1. The length of the CDR3 is 18 residues. V lost 3 bases to trimming and J lost 1 base; unmatched junction nucleotides: 11. CDR1 and CDR2 (germline): SGHRS, YFSETQ.

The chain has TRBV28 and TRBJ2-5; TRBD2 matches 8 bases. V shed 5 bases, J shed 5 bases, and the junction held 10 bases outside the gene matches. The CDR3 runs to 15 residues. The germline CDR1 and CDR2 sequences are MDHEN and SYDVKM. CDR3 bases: TGTGCCAGCAGTACTTCCAGCGGGAGAGGCGAGACCCAGTACTTC. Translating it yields CASSTSSGRGETQYF.